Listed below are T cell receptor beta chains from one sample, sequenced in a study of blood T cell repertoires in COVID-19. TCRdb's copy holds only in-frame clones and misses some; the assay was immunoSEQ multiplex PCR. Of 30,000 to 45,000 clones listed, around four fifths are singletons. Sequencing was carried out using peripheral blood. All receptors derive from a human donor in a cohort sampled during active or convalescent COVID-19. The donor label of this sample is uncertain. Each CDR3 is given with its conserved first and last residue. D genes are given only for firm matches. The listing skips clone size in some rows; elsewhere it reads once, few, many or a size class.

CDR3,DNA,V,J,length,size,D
CASSTIAGGSVSTDTQYF,TGTGCCAGCAGCACTATAGCGGGAGGTTCTGTTAGCACAGATACGCAGTATTTT,TRBV7-2,TRBJ2-3,18,-,TRBD2
CASSLHMNTEAFF,TGTGCCAGCAGCCTCCACATGAACACTGAAGCTTTCTTT,TRBV14,TRBJ1-1,13,-,-
CASQCEQYF,TGTGCCAGCCAGTGCGAGCAGTACTTC,TRBV7-3,TRBJ2-7,9,few,-
CASIKNGGGNEQFF,TGTGCCAGCATCAAAAACGGGGGGGGCAATGAGCAGTTCTTC,TRBV27,TRBJ2-1,14,-,TRBD2
CASSGQGTNTGELFF,TGTGCCAGCAGTGGACAGGGGACGAACACCGGGGAGCTGTTTTTT,TRBV2,TRBJ2-2,15,-,TRBD1
CASSLASASGYTGELFF,TGTGCCAGCAGCTTAGCGTCGGCTAGCGGGTACACCGGGGAGCTGTTTTTT,TRBV7-8,TRBJ2-2,17,-,TRBD2
CASSTGRRNTEAFF,TGTGCCAGCAGTACAGGGAGAAGAAACACTGAAGCTTTCTTT,TRBV6-5,TRBJ1-1,14,-,-
CATSDGGTRYF,TGTGCCACCAGTGATGGGGGGACTAGGTACTTC,TRBV24-1,TRBJ2-5,11,few,TRBD2
CASSRDTLGAGELFF,TGCGCCAGCAGCCGGGATACCCTAGGGGCCGGGGAGCTGTTTTTT,TRBV4-3,TRBJ2-2,15,-,-
CASSQSQGAGNQPQHF,TGTGCCAGCAGCCAATCACAGGGGGCGGGCAATCAGCCCCAGCATTTT,TRBV4-2,TRBJ1-5,16,-,TRBD1
CASSASGATDTQYF,TGTGCCAGCAGTGCTAGCGGGGCCACAGATACGCAGTATTTT,TRBV6-2/TRBV6-3,TRBJ2-3,14,-,TRBD2
CASSRGTSGGYEQYF,TGCGCCAGCAGCCGTGGGACTAGCGGAGGCTACGAGCAGTACTTC,TRBV5-1,TRBJ2-7,15,-,TRBD2
CASSKQDSSGNTIYF,TGTGCCAGCTCGAAGCAGGATAGCTCTGGAAACACCATATATTTT,TRBV18,TRBJ1-3,15,-,-